The 16 T cell receptor beta chains below were found in one sample sequenced in a study of cytomegalovirus exposure and HLA in healthy donors. The primer mix had 60 Vbeta and 13 Jbeta primers. Assay used: immunoSEQ multiplex PCR; TCRdb lists only in-frame clones, some missing. The table shows about 150,000 clones, with roughly 80% occurring only once. Sequenced input: PBMCs. The receptors shown here come from a man aged 18 to 30 in good health and CMV-seropositive.

The chain combines TRBV7-3 with TRBJ2-1, with D perhaps TRBD1 (6 bases). The germline CDR1 and CDR2 sequences are SGHTA and FQGTGA. There are 15 residues in the CDR3. V was shortened by 2 bases and J by 7 bases, with 15 bases between the two germline ends. The CDR3 here is CASSLLGQSENEQFF. The CDR3 DNA follows: TGTGCCAGCAGCTTATTAGGACAGTCGGAAAATGAGCAGTTCTTC.

The chain has TRBV27 and TRBJ2-3; 11 bases line up with TRBD2. Germline CDR1 is MNHEY and CDR2 is SMNVEV (reference sequence). The CDR3 consists of 15 residues. V lost 0 bases and J lost 7; bases outside the gene matches: 3. The CDR3 DNA sequence: TGTGCCAGCAGTTTATCTAGCGGGAGGGTGAATACGCAGTATTTT. Amino acids: CASSLSSGRVNTQYF.

This CDR3 is CASSSQGYGRSDEQFF. In nucleotides, the CDR3 is TGTGCCAGTAGTAGCCAGGGGTACGGGAGGAGCGATGAGCAGTTCTTC. The V and J genes are TRBV19 and TRBJ2-1; D possibly corresponds to TRBD2 (7 bases). The CDR3 is 16 amino acids. Looked up from germline, CDR1 is LNHDA and CDR2 is SQIVND (reference sequence). Trimming removed 4 bases at V and 8 bases at J, with 21 bases between.

To note about this clone: A junction boundary mismatches the germline segment, possibly from a read error. The chain couples TRBV7-3 to TRBJ2-1, with 7 bases identical to TRBD1. The CDR3 runs to 14 residues. CDR1 SGHTA and CDR2 FQGTGA come from the germline V gene. CDR3 loop: CAGSTNRGINEQFF. In DNA form, the CDR3 reads TGTGCCGGCAGCACAAACAGGGGTATCAATGAGCAGTTCTTC.

The rearrangement links TRBV29-1 to TRBJ1-1; 7 bases are a match to TRBD1. J gave up 7 bases and V 1 base, and 3 bases lay outside the gene matches. Germline lookup yields CDR1 SQVTM and CDR2 ANQGSEA. The CDR3 consists of 12 residues. CDR3 residues: CSVEGRGNEAFF. DNA of the CDR3: TGCAGCGTTGAAGGCAGGGGGAATGAAGCTTTCTTT.

This clone appeared a single time. The CDR3 protein is CSVAPGASGNTGELFF. The DNA for the CDR3 is TGCAGCGTCGCCCCTGGGGCTAGCGGAAACACCGGGGAGCTGTTTTTT. This chain connects TRBV29-1 to TRBJ2-2, with 7 bases that match TRBD2. The V and J ends lost 6 bases and 2 bases, in that order; junction bases with no gene match: 12. The CDR3 is 16 residues long. Looked up from germline, CDR1 is SQVTM and CDR2 is ANQGSEA.

The chain couples TRBV7-8 to TRBJ2-7; D is ambiguous. This CDR3 has 14 residues. Between the trimmed V and J ends, which lost 1 base and 3 bases, there was a span of 10 bases. Germline CDR1 is SGHVS and CDR2 is FQNEAQ. This chain's CDR3 is CASSLVPVLYEQYF. CDR3 DNA: TGTGCCAGCAGCTTAGTCCCGGTACTCTACGAGCAGTACTTC.

The chain carries TRBV7-9 and TRBJ2-7; possible D gene TRBD2, 5 bases. V lost 0 bases and J lost 5, with 17 bases in between. The CDR3 is made up of 16 amino acids. Looked up from germline, CDR1 is SEHNR and CDR2 is FQNEAQ (reference sequence). The CDR3 DNA sequence: TGTGCCAGCAGCTTAGCTTCCCCCGCGGTGGGAGACGAGCAGTACTTC. Translation gives CASSLASPAVGDEQYF.

V is TRBV9 and J is TRBJ2-1; D is possibly TRBD1 (6 bases). V gave up 2 bases and J gave up 6 bases, with 15 bases separating them. The CDR3 runs to 15 residues. Germline CDR1 and CDR2: SGDLS and YYNGEE. The CDR3: CASSVATGHGNEQFF. CDR3 in DNA: TGTGCCAGCAGCGTTGCAACAGGGCATGGCAATGAGCAGTTCTTC.

The rearrangement joins TRBV6-5 to TRBJ2-1; D gene uncertain. Germline loops: CDR1 MNHEY, CDR2 SVGAGI. V shed 6 bases and J shed 5 bases, with 17 bases lying between them. This CDR3 has 15 amino acids. As DNA, the CDR3 is TGTGCCAGCAGCCTATCCCAGGCGTTACACAATGAGCAGTTCTTC. Translated: CASSLSQALHNEQFF.

To note about this clone: The same CDR3 also results from other DNA sequences found in this sample. The V gene is TRBV18, the J gene TRBJ2-3, with D unclear. This CDR3 is 12 amino acids long. Germline V gene data show CDR1 as KGHSH and CDR2 as LQKENI. Deletions cut 4 bases from V and 3 bases from J, with 5 bases between. DNA for the CDR3: TGTGCCAGCTCACTCTCGACAGATACGCAGTATTTT. Translated: CASSLSTDTQYF.

Only a few counts were recorded for this clone. The V gene is TRBV18, the J gene TRBJ1-4, with 9 bases matching TRBD1. The V segment lost 3 bases and the J segment 0 bases; nucleotides outside the gene matches: 11. Germline CDR1 reads KGHSH; CDR2 reads LQKENI. The CDR3 loop spans 19 amino acids. CDR3 nucleotide sequence: TGTGCCAGCTCACCTCTTATTCGTGGACAGGGGACAACTAATGAAAAACTGTTTTTT. Protein sequence: CASSPLIRGQGTTNEKLFF. The whole variable domain, filled in from reference TRBV18 and TRBJ1-4, reads NAGVMQNPRHLVRRRGQEARLRCSPMKGHSHVYWYRQLPEEGLKFMVYLQKENIIDESGMPKERFSAEFPKEGPSILRIQQVVRGDSAAYFCASSPLIRGQGTTNEKLFFGSGTQLSVL.

V and J are TRBV27 and TRBJ2-2; D might be TRBD1 (5 bases). V was shortened by 4 bases and J by 15 bases, with 24 bases between the two germline ends. This CDR3 region has 15 residues. CDR1 is MNHEY, CDR2 SMNVEV, per germline (reference sequence). Here the CDR3 DNA reads TGTGCCAGCAGTTCCGACTTCGTAGCCCATCAGGGATTGTTTTTT. Protein: CASSSDFVAHQGLFF.

The chain employs TRBV5-4 and TRBJ2-5; 12 nucleotides agree with TRBD1. With 1 base clipped from V and 4 bases from J, the junction kept 11 bases outside the gene matches. Germline lookup yields CDR1 SGHNT and CDR2 YYREEE (reference sequence). The CDR3 covers 18 residues. CDR3 region: CASSLPGTGGADLETQYF. DNA of the CDR3: TGTGCCAGCAGCTTGCCCGGGACAGGGGGCGCAGATTTAGAGACCCAGTACTTC.

This clone was seen a few times. The V and J genes are TRBV28 and TRBJ1-4; no reliable D call. Germline V gives CDR1 MDHEN, CDR2 SYDVKM. Between the trimmed V and J ends, which lost 10 bases and 3 bases, there was a span of 12 bases. There are 13 residues in the CDR3. CDR3 region: CATEAAANEKLFF. Written as DNA, the CDR3 is TGTGCCACCGAGGCTGCAGCTAATGAAAAACTGTTTTTT.

This chain links TRBV19 with TRBJ2-5; TRBD2 agrees at 8 bases. Germline CDR1 is LNHDA and CDR2 is SQIVND (reference sequence). This CDR3 is 16 amino acids long. V trimming: 3 bases; J trimming: 4 bases; junction bases outside the gene matches: 10. The CDR3 bases are TGTGCCAGTAGTATCGGACTAGCCACCGCGGGAGAGACCCAGTACTTC. It yields the protein CASSIGLATAGETQYF.